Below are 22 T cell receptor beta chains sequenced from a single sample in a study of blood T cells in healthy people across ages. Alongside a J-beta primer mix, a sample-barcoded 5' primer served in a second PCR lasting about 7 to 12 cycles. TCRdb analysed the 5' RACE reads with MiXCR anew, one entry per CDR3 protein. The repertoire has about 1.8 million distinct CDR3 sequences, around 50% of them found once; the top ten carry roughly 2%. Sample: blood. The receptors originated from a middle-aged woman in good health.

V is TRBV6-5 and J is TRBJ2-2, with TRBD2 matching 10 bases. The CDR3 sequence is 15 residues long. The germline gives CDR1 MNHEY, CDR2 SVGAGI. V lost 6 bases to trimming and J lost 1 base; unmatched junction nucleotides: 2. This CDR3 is CASRSSGGNTGELFF. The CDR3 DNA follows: TGTGCCAGCAGATCTAGCGGGGGGAACACCGGGGAGCTGTTTTTT.

CDR3 residues: CASTAGGGNEQFF. The DNA of the CDR3 is TGTGCCAGCACTGCCGGGGGGGGCAATGAGCAGTTCTTC. This rearrangement joins TRBV6-5 to TRBJ2-1, with 8 bases lining up with TRBD2. Trimming cost V 7 bases and J 6 bases; bases outside gene matches: 5. The length of the CDR3 is 13 residues. CDR1 is MNHEY and CDR2 is SVGAGI in the germline V gene.

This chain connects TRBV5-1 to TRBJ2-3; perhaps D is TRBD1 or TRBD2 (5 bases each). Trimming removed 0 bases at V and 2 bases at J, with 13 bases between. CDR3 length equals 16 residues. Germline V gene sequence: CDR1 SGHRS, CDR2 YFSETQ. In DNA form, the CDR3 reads TGCGCCAGCAGCTTGGATTCGGTGGGGGACACAGATACGCAGTATTTT. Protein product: CASSLDSVGDTDTQYF.

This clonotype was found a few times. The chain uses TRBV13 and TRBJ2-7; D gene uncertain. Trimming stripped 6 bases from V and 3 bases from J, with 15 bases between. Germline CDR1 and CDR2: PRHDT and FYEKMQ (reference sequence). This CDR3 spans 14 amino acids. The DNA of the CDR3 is TGTGCCAGCAGTTCACCCCAACATCTCTACGAGCAGTACTTC. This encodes CASSSPQHLYEQYF. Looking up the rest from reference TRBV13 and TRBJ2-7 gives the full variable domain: AAGVIQSPRHLIKEKRETATLKCYPIPRHDTVYWYQQGPGQDPQFLISFYEKMQSDKGSIPDRFSAQQFSDYHSELNMSSLELGDSALYFCASSSPQHLYEQYFGPGTRLTVT.

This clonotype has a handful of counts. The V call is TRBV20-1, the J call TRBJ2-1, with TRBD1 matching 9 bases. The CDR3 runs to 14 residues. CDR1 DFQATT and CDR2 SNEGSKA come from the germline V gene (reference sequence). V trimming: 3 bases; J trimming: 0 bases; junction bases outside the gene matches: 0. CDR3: CSARTGGSYNEQFF. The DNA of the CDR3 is TGCAGTGCTAGGACAGGGGGCTCCTACAATGAGCAGTTCTTC.

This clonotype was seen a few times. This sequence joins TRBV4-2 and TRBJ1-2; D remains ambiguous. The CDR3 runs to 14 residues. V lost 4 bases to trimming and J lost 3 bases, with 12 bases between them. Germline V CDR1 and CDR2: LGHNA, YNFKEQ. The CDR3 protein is CASSRAAEHYGYTF. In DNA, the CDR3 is TGTGCCAGCAGCCGGGCCGCAGAGCACTATGGCTACACCTTC.

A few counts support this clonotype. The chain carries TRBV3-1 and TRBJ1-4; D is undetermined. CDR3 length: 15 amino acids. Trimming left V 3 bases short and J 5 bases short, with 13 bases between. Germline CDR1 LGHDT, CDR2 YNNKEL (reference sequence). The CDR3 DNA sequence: TGTGCCAGCAGCCACTCCGCCAGCTTCAATGAAAAACTGTTTTTT. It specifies CASSHSASFNEKLFF.

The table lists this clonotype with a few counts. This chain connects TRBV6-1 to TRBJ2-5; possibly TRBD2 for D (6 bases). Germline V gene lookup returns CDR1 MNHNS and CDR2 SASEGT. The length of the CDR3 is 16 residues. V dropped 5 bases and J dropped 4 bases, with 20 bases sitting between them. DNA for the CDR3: TGTGCCAGCAGTCCCTCCGCGGGGATAGCCGGAGAGACCCAGTACTTC. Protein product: CASSPSAGIAGETQYF.

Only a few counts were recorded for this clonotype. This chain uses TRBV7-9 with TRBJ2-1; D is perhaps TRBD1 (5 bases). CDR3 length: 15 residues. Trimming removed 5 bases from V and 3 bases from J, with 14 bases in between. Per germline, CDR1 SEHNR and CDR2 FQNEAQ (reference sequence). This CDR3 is CASSGVGASYNEQFF. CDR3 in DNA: TGTGCCAGCAGCGGAGTTGGGGCGAGCTACAATGAGCAGTTCTTC. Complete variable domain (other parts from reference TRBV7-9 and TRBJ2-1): DTGVSQNPRHKITKRGQNVTFRCDPISEHNRLYWYRQTLGQGPEFLTYFQNEAQLEKSRLLSDRFSAERPKGSFSTLEIQRTEQGDSAMYLCASSGVGASYNEQFFGPGTRLTVL.

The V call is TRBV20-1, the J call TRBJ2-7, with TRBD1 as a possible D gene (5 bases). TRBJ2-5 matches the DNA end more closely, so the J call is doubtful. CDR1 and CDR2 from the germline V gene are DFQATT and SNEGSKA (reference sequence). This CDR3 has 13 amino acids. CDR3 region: CSARKGFHETQYF. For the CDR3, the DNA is TGCAGTGCTAGGAAGGGGTTCCATGAGACCCAGTACTTC.

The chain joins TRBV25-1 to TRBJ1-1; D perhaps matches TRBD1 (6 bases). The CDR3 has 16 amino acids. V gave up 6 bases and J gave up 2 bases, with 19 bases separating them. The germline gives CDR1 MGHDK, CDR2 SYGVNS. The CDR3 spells CASRWPSQGCNTEAFF. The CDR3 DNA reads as TGTGCCAGCAGGTGGCCCTCACAGGGTTGCAACACTGAAGCTTTCTTT.

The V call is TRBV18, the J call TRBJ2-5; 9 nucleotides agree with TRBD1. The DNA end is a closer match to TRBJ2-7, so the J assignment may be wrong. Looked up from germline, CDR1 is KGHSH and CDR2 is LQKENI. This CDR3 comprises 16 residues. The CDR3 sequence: CASSPSDRGGGYEQYF. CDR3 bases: TGTGCCAGCTCACCCTCGGACAGGGGAGGTGGGTACGAGCAGTACTTC.

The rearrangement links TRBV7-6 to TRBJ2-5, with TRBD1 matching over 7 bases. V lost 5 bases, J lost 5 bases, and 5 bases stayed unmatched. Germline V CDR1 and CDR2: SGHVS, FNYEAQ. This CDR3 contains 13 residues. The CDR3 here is CASSALTGETQYF. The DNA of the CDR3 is TGTGCCAGCAGCGCTCTGACAGGGGAGACCCAGTACTTC.

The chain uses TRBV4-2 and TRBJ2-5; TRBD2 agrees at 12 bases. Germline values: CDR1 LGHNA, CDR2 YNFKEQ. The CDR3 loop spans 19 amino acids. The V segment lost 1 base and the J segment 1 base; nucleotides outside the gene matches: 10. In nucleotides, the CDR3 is TGTGCCAGCAGCCAAGGGACCTTTGGACTAGCGGGGAGCCAAGAGACCCAGTACTTC. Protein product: CASSQGTFGLAGSQETQYF.

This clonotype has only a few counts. In DNA, the CDR3 is TGCGCCAGCAGCTCGGGACAGGTCGCGGCTTATGGCTACACCTTC. Encoded protein: CASSSGQVAAYGYTF. The V gene is TRBV5-1, the J gene TRBJ1-2; 8 bases fit TRBD1. Germline V lookup: CDR1 SGHRS, CDR2 YFSETQ. The V gene end was trimmed by 3 bases and the J gene end by 5 bases; junction bases not matched to a gene: 9. The CDR3 runs 15 residues.

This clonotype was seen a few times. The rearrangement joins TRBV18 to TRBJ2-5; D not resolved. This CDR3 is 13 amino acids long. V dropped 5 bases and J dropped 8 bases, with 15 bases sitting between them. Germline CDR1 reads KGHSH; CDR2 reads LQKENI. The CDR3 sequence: CASSSNAHTTQYF. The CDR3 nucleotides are TGTGCCAGCTCATCCAATGCTCACACCACCCAGTACTTC.

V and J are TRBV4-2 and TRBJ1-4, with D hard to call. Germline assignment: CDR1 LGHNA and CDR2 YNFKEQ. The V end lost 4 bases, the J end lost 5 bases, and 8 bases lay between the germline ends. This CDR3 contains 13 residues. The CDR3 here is CASSRRENEKLFF. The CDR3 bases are TGTGCCAGCAGCCGACGAGAGAATGAAAAACTGTTTTTT.

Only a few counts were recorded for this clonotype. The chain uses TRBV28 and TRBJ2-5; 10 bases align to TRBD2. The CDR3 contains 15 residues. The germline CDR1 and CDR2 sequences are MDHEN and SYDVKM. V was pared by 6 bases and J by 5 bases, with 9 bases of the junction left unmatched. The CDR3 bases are TGTGCCAGCAGCACTAGCGGGGTCTCTGGGGAGACCCAGTACTTC. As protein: CASSTSGVSGETQYF.

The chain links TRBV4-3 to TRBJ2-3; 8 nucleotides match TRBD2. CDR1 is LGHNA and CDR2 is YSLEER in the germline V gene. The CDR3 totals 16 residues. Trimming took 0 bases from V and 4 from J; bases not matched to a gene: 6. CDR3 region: CASSQEISGEADTQYF. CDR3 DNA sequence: TGCGCCAGCAGCCAAGAAATTAGCGGGGAGGCAGATACGCAGTATTTT.

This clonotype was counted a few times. CDR3 nucleotide sequence: TGTGCCAGCAGCTTACACGCCCAGGGACTAGCGGGGAACAATGAGCAGTTCTTC. Translated: CASSLHAQGLAGNNEQFF. The chain joins TRBV7-2 to TRBJ2-1; TRBD2 matches at 13 bases. CDR1 SGHTA and CDR2 FQGNSA come from the germline V gene. Trimming removed 2 bases from V and 5 bases from J; junction bases left unmatched: 9. The CDR3 sequence is 18 residues long.

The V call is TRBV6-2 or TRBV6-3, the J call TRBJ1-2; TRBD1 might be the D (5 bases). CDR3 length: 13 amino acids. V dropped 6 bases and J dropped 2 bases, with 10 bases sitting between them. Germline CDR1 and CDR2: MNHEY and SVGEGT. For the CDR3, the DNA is TGTGCCAGCAGGGGGGAACGGAACTATGGCTACACCTTC. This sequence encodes CASRGERNYGYTF.

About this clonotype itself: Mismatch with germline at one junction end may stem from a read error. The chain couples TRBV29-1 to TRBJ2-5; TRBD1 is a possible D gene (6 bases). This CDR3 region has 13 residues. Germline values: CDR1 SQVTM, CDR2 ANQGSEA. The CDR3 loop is CSGEISGHGAQYF. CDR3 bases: TGCAGCGGTGAAATATCGGGACACGGGGCCCAGTACTTC.